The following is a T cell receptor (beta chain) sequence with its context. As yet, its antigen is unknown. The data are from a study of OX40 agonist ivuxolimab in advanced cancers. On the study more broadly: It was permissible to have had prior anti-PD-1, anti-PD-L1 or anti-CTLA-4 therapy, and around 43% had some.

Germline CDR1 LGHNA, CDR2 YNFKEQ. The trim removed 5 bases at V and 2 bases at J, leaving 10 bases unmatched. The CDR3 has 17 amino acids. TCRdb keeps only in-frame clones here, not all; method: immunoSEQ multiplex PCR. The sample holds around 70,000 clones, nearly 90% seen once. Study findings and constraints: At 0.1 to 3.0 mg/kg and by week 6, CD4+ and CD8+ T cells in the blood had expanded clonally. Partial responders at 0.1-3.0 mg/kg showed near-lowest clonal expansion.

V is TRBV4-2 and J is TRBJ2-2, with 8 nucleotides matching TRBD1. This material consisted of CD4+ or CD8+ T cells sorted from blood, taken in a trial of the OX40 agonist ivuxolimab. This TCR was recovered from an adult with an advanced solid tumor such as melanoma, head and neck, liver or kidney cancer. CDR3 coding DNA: TGTGCCAGCAGCTTCGGTTTCCAGGGGGCAAACACCGGGGAGCTGTTTTTT. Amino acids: CASSFGFQGANTGELFF.